This T cell receptor beta chain was found in a study of cytomegalovirus exposure and HLA in healthy donors. Study observations and caveats: The study put roughly 160 TCR beta chains on its list as cytomegalovirus-associated. Later analysis showed most CMV-associated TCR beta chains appearing HLA-restricted. According to a later analysis, donors in an Asian-associated ancestry cluster reportedly had fewer N-insertions than the 666-donor mean.

V lost 9 bases and J 3 bases, leaving 11 bases between the germline ends. The CDR3 extends over 12 amino acids. Germline loops: CDR1 SNHLY, CDR2 FYNNEI. Note on this clone: Its specificity is not known.

PCR involved 60 Vbeta and 13 Jbeta primers. Assay used: immunoSEQ multiplex PCR; TCRdb lists only in-frame clones, some missing. The sample has 150,000 to 200,000 clones; 81% are singletons. This receptor was obtained from a man between 50 and 59 years old in good health and CMV-seronegative. The rearrangement links TRBV2 to TRBJ1-2, with no clear D. Sequencing was done on a sample of PBMCs. Written as DNA, the CDR3 is TGTGCCAGTCCCCCGGACTACTATGGCTACACCTTC. This sequence encodes CASPPDYYGYTF. Combining the CDR3 with reference TRBV2 and TRBJ1-2 gives the whole variable domain EPEVTQTPSHQVTQMGQEVILRCVPISNHLYFYWYRQILGQKVEFLVSFYNNEISEKSEIFDDQFSVERPDGSNFTLKIRSTKLEDSAMYFCASPPDYYGYTFGSGTRLTVV.